A selection of T cell receptor beta chains follows, all from one sample in a study of cytomegalovirus exposure and HLA in healthy donors. Method: immunoSEQ multiplex PCR; TCRdb's copy keeps in-frame clones and lacks some. The data contain tens of thousands of clones, roughly 80% of them singletons. The sequenced sample was PBMCs. The source of these receptors is a woman aged 25 to 39 in good health and CMV-seronegative. CDR3s include the opening cysteine and the closing phenylalanine or tryptophan. D genes are given only for firm matches. Size tells how often a clone was seen (once, few, many) or the class of an expanded clone, and some rows leave it out.

cdr3_aa cdr3_nt j_call v_call clone_size d_call
CASSSRGNSPLHF TGTGCCAGCAGCTCCCGGGGGAATTCACCCCTCCACTTT TRBJ1-6 TRBV5-8 NA NA
CASSEGTGRNYGYTF TGTGCCAGCAGTGAGGGGACAGGGCGGAACTATGGCTACACCTTC TRBJ1-2 TRBV6-1 NA TRBD1
CASSLGQAGEHQHF TGCGCCAGCAGCTTAGGACAGGCTGGGGAACACCAGCATTTT TRBJ1-5 TRBV5-1 NA TRBD1
CASSLDTVPNTEAFF TGCGCCAGCAGCTTGGACACCGTTCCCAACACTGAAGCTTTCTTT TRBJ1-1 TRBV5-1 NA NA
CASSRGEINYGYTF TGCGCCAGCAGTCGGGGGGAGATTAACTATGGCTACACCTTC TRBJ1-2 TRBV5-1 NA NA
CASSLVGVTQNNEQFF TGTGCCAGCAGCTTGGTAGGGGTGACGCAAAACAATGAGCAGTTCTTC TRBJ2-1 TRBV5-6 NA NA
CASSERTGRETQYF TGTGCCAGCAGTGAGAGGACAGGGAGGGAGACCCAGTACTTC TRBJ2-5 TRBV6-1 NA TRBD1
CASSENTGQGTEAFF TGCGCCAGCAGTGAGAACACAGGGCAAGGCACTGAAGCTTTCTTT TRBJ1-1 TRBV10-1 NA NA
CASSFQGETGANVLTF TGTGCCAGCAGCTTCCAGGGGGAGACTGGGGCCAACGTCCTGACTTTC TRBJ2-6 TRBV11-3 NA TRBD1
CASTRGAEYTNTQYF TGCGCCAGCACACGCGGGGCAGAATACACAAATACGCAGTATTTT TRBJ2-3 TRBV4-1 NA NA
CASSQDPTYSPLHF TGCGCCAGCAGCCAAGATCCCACATATTCACCCCTCCACTTT TRBJ1-6 TRBV4-1 few NA
CASSEKGAGGSHGYTF TGTGCCAGCAGTGAAAAGGGAGCAGGGGGCTCCCATGGCTACACCTTC TRBJ1-2 TRBV6-1 NA TRBD1
CASSPERRTQYF TGTGCCAGCAGCCCCGAGCGGCGGACGCAGTATTTT TRBJ2-3 TRBV14 NA NA
CAWSLTGGYGYTF TGTGCCTGGAGTCTGACAGGGGGTTATGGCTACACCTTC TRBJ1-2 TRBV30 NA TRBD1
CASSPNLRGELFF TGTGCCAGCAGCCCCAACCTCCGGGGGGAGCTGTTTTTT TRBJ2-2 TRBV14 NA NA
CASTPGRATNEKLFF TGTGCCAGCACCCCCGGGAGAGCAACTAATGAAAAACTGTTTTTT TRBJ1-4 TRBV19 NA NA
CASSFDRGGEQYF TGTGCCAGCAGCTTCGACAGGGGCGGCGAGCAGTACTTC TRBJ2-7 TRBV11-3 NA TRBD1
CASSLGQMTGNTIYF TGTGCCAGCAGCTTGGGACAGATGACTGGAAACACCATATATTTT TRBJ1-3 TRBV7-8 NA TRBD1
CSVVTGDLTYEQYF TGCAGCGTGGTGACAGGGGATCTTACCTACGAGCAGTACTTC TRBJ2-7 TRBV29-1 NA TRBD1
CASSPSAFPGGKHF TGTGCCAGCAGCCCCTCGGCTTTCCCAGGGGGGAAGCATTTT TRBJ1-5 TRBV5-5 NA TRBD1
CASTPGQPNTGELFF TGTGCCAGCACCCCTGGACAGCCGAACACCGGGGAGCTGTTTTTT TRBJ2-2 TRBV9 NA NA
CAWSSDRVYEQYF TGTGCCTGGAGTTCGGACAGGGTTTACGAGCAGTACTTC TRBJ2-7 TRBV30 NA TRBD1
CASSLQGLTGELFF TGTGCCAGCAGTTTACAGGGGCTAACCGGGGAGCTGTTTTTT TRBJ2-2 TRBV2 NA TRBD1
CASSQVDNTQYF TGCGCCAGCAGCCAAGTAGACAATACGCAGTATTTT TRBJ2-3 TRBV4-1 NA NA
CASSPYSGMAIYF TGCGCCAGCAGCCCCTACTCGGGAATGGCCATATATTTT TRBJ1-3 TRBV4-1 NA NA
CASSSLGLSEAFF TGTGCCAGCAGTTCCCTCGGACTCTCGGAAGCTTTCTTT TRBJ1-1 TRBV28 NA NA
CASSVEGTGNSYEQYF TGTGCCAGCAGCGTAGAAGGGACAGGAAACTCCTACGAGCAGTACTTC TRBJ2-7 TRBV9 NA TRBD1
CASPKLYGGGAGEAFF TGTGCCAGTCCGAAGCTATACGGAGGGGGCGCCGGTGAAGCTTTCTTT TRBJ1-1 TRBV5-4 NA TRBD1
CASSTPDRGGGYTEAFF TGTGCCAGTAGTACCCCGGACAGGGGAGGAGGGTACACTGAAGCTTTCTTT TRBJ1-1 TRBV19 NA TRBD1
CASSYSMDRDYEQYF TGTGCCAGCAGTTATTCGATGGACAGGGACTACGAGCAGTACTTC TRBJ2-7 TRBV6-5 NA TRBD1
CASRNREFTEAFF TGTGCCAGTAGAAACAGGGAGTTCACTGAAGCTTTCTTT TRBJ1-1 TRBV19 few NA
CAIRQRDNTEAFF TGTGCCATTAGACAGCGGGACAACACTGAAGCTTTCTTT TRBJ1-1 TRBV10-3 NA NA
CASRSTGGTTDTQYF TGCGCCAGCAGGTCGACAGGTGGGACCACAGATACGCAGTATTTT TRBJ2-3 TRBV10-1 NA NA
CASSEPVGVGGTEAFF TGTGCCAGCAGTGAACCTGTGGGGGTCGGGGGCACTGAAGCTTTCTTT TRBJ1-1 TRBV25-1 few NA
CASSSDRRLYEQYF TGTGCCAGCAGCTCGGACAGGAGACTTTACGAGCAGTACTTC TRBJ2-7 TRBV7-6 NA TRBD1
CAWSQDRAGEKLFF TGTGCCTGGAGTCAGGACAGGGCTGGTGAAAAACTGTTTTTT TRBJ1-4 TRBV30 NA TRBD1
CASRLLRTGDSVQYF TGTGCCAGCAGACTCCTCAGGACAGGGGACTCGGTGCAGTACTTC TRBJ2-7 TRBV2 NA TRBD1
CASGDRRPFNRMNTEAFF TGTGCCAGCGGGGACAGGAGACCTTTTAATCGTATGAACACTGAAGCTTTCTTT TRBJ1-1 TRBV7-2 NA TRBD1
CASSYPPGGPSTEAFF TGTGCCAGCAGTTACCCGCCCGGGGGGCCGAGCACTGAAGCTTTCTTT TRBJ1-1 TRBV6-5 NA NA
CASSIGRQETQYF TGTGCCAGTAGTATCGGGAGACAAGAGACCCAGTACTTC TRBJ2-5 TRBV19 NA NA
CASSLFGLGGRNTEAFF TGTGCCAGCAGCTTGTTTGGCTTGGGGGGTCGGAACACTGAAGCTTTCTTT TRBJ1-1 TRBV11-3 NA NA
CASSETGFNYGYTF TGTGCCAGCAGCGAGACAGGTTTTAACTATGGCTACACCTTC TRBJ1-2 TRBV9 NA NA
CASKGGRGQNYEQYF TGTGCCAGTAAGGGCGGGAGGGGGCAGAACTACGAGCAGTACTTC TRBJ2-7 TRBV19 NA TRBD2
CASSSQGKDSPLHF TGTGCCAGCAGCTCCCAGGGGAAGGATTCACCCCTCCACTTT TRBJ1-6 TRBV7-9 NA NA
CASSYSPTGWEQYF TGTGCCAGCAGTTACTCCCCGACAGGGTGGGAGCAGTACTTC TRBJ2-7 TRBV6-5 few TRBD1
CASSTSGGGYGYTF TGTGCCAGCTCAACATCAGGGGGCGGCTATGGCTACACCTTC TRBJ1-2 TRBV6-1 NA TRBD1
CATWRQGLTEAFF TGTGCCACCTGGAGACAGGGGCTTACTGAAGCTTTCTTT TRBJ1-1 TRBV19 NA TRBD1
CASSRQNSPLHF TGTGCCAGCAGCCGACAGAATTCACCCCTCCACTTT TRBJ1-6 TRBV7-9 NA NA
CASSVAEQAPTYEQYF TGTGCCAGCAGCGTAGCGGAACAGGCACCTACCTACGAGCAGTACTTC TRBJ2-7 TRBV9 NA NA
CASIPNGEGGETQYF TGTGCCAGCATCCCAAACGGGGAGGGAGGAGAGACCCAGTACTTC TRBJ2-5 TRBV6-6 NA TRBD2
CASSPASFEEQYF TGCGCCAGCAGCCCTGCCTCCTTCGAGGAGCAGTACTTC TRBJ2-7 TRBV5-1 NA NA
CASSDSVGTGYEQYF TGTGCCAGCAGTGACTCGGTAGGGACTGGATACGAGCAGTACTTC TRBJ2-7 TRBV6-4 NA NA
CASSFSIGTNEKLFF TGTGCCAGCTCATTTTCGATCGGAACTAATGAAAAACTGTTTTTT TRBJ1-4 TRBV18 few NA